The rows below give T cell receptor beta chains drawn from one sample of a study of cytomegalovirus exposure and HLA in healthy donors. Sequenced by immunoSEQ multiplex PCR; TCRdb stores in-frame clones only, minus some. The table records about 130,000 clones, about four fifths of them present only once. The sequenced sample consisted of PBMCs. The receptors shown here come from a man between 18 and 35 years old in good health and CMV-seronegative. CDR3s include the opening cysteine and the closing phenylalanine or tryptophan. A D gene is named only where the DNA matches it firmly. Size is stated for part of the rows, as once, few or many counts, or as a class when the clone is expanded.

clone size: NA; J gene: TRBJ2-3; D gene: TRBD2; V gene: TRBV18; CDR3 protein: CASSPTSGGTDTQYF; CDR3 DNA: TGTGCCAGCTCGCCGACTAGCGGAGGGACAGATACGCAGTATTTT
clone size: NA; J gene: TRBJ1-5; D gene: TRBD1; V gene: TRBV6-6; CDR3 protein: CASSTLGGHQPQHF; CDR3 DNA: TGTGCCAGCAGTACTCTAGGGGGCCATCAGCCCCAGCATTTT
clone size: once; J gene: TRBJ1-1; D gene: TRBD1; V gene: TRBV18; CDR3 protein: CASSTGGGRVPTAGNTEAFF; CDR3 DNA: TGTGCCAGCTCCACAGGGGGCGGACGGGTGCCGACGGCCGGGAACACTGAAGCTTTCTTT
clone size: few; J gene: TRBJ2-7; D gene: NA; V gene: TRBV6-5; CDR3 protein: CASRDPGDEQYF; CDR3 DNA: TGTGCCAGCAGAGACCCGGGGGACGAGCAGTACTTC
clone size: NA; J gene: TRBJ2-7; D gene: NA; V gene: TRBV14; CDR3 protein: CASSQDVVSYEQYF; CDR3 DNA: TGTGCCAGCAGCCAAGATGTCGTCAGCTACGAGCAGTACTTC
clone size: NA; J gene: TRBJ2-3; D gene: TRBD2; V gene: TRBV18; CDR3 protein: CASSPTSGSTDTQYF; CDR3 DNA: TGTGCCAGCTCACCGACTAGCGGGAGCACAGATACGCAGTATTTT
clone size: NA; J gene: TRBJ1-2; D gene: NA; V gene: TRBV14; CDR3 protein: CASSQGEGLGGYTF; CDR3 DNA: TGTGCCAGCAGCCAAGGGGAAGGACTGGGTGGCTACACCTTC
clone size: NA; J gene: TRBJ2-3; D gene: NA; V gene: TRBV7-3; CDR3 protein: CASSLQARSTDTQYF; CDR3 DNA: TGTGCCAGCAGCCTTCAAGCGCGCAGCACAGATACGCAGTATTTT
clone size: few; J gene: TRBJ1-4; D gene: TRBD1; V gene: TRBV7-6; CDR3 protein: CASSLGGGGPTNEKLFF; CDR3 DNA: TGTGCCAGCAGCTTAGGTGGAGGGGGCCCAACTAATGAAAAACTGTTTTTT
clone size: NA; J gene: TRBJ2-3; D gene: NA; V gene: TRBV2; CDR3 protein: CASSVEGVDTQYF; CDR3 DNA: TGTGCCAGCAGTGTCGAGGGGGTGGATACGCAGTATTTT
clone size: NA; J gene: TRBJ1-5; D gene: NA; V gene: TRBV27; CDR3 protein: CASSPSPRPNQPQHF; CDR3 DNA: TGTGCCAGCAGTCCCAGCCCCAGGCCCAATCAGCCCCAGCATTTT
clone size: NA; J gene: TRBJ2-5; D gene: TRBD2; V gene: TRBV28; CDR3 protein: CASSRPGEGGETQYF; CDR3 DNA: TGTGCCAGCAGCCGTCCCGGGGAGGGCGGCGAGACCCAGTACTTC
clone size: NA; J gene: TRBJ2-3; D gene: TRBD2; V gene: TRBV5-1; CDR3 protein: CASTGGGAVDTQYF; CDR3 DNA: TGCGCCAGCACCGGGGGAGGGGCGGTAGATACGCAGTATTTT
clone size: NA; J gene: TRBJ2-7; D gene: NA; V gene: TRBV19; CDR3 protein: CASSWDTNSYEQYF; CDR3 DNA: TGTGCCAGTAGTTGGGACACTAATTCCTACGAGCAGTACTTC
clone size: NA; J gene: TRBJ1-1; D gene: NA; V gene: TRBV7-9; CDR3 protein: CASSLGGAEAFF; CDR3 DNA: TGTGCCAGCAGCCTGGGGGGGGCCGAAGCTTTCTTT
clone size: few; J gene: TRBJ1-1; D gene: NA; V gene: TRBV27; CDR3 protein: CASSLGAANTEAFF; CDR3 DNA: TGTGCCAGCAGTCTGGGGGCAGCTAACACTGAAGCTTTCTTT
clone size: NA; J gene: TRBJ1-4; D gene: TRBD1; V gene: TRBV10-1; CDR3 protein: CASSEWDSLNEKLFF; CDR3 DNA: TGCGCCAGCAGTGAGTGGGACAGCCTTAATGAAAAACTGTTTTTT
clone size: NA; J gene: TRBJ1-4; D gene: NA; V gene: TRBV25-1; CDR3 protein: CASSELKTGENEKLFF; CDR3 DNA: TGTGCCAGCAGTGAACTAAAAACAGGTGAAAATGAAAAACTGTTTTTT
clone size: NA; J gene: TRBJ2-7; D gene: TRBD1; V gene: TRBV4-3; CDR3 protein: CASSQDSGTGPYEQYF; CDR3 DNA: TGCGCCAGCAGCCAAGATTCCGGGACAGGGCCCTACGAGCAGTACTTC
clone size: NA; J gene: TRBJ2-3; D gene: TRBD2; V gene: TRBV9; CDR3 protein: CASSVGGLAVTDTQYF; CDR3 DNA: TGTGCCAGCAGCGTAGGGGGACTAGCGGTCACAGATACGCAGTATTTT
clone size: NA; J gene: TRBJ2-7; D gene: TRBD2; V gene: TRBV7-9; CDR3 protein: CASSSPGLVFYEQYF; CDR3 DNA: TGTGCCAGCAGCTCGCCGGGACTAGTGTTCTACGAGCAGTACTTC
clone size: NA; J gene: TRBJ2-3; D gene: TRBD2; V gene: TRBV5-1; CDR3 protein: CASSTIPGLAGDTQYF; CDR3 DNA: TGCGCCAGCAGCACAATCCCGGGACTAGCGGGAGATACGCAGTATTTT
clone size: NA; J gene: TRBJ2-7; D gene: TRBD1; V gene: TRBV11-2; CDR3 protein: CASSLRDRVVEQYF; CDR3 DNA: TGTGCCAGCAGCTTAAGGGACAGGGTGGTCGAGCAGTACTTC
clone size: NA; J gene: TRBJ2-5; D gene: NA; V gene: TRBV5-1; CDR3 protein: CASSLGQTQETQYF; CDR3 DNA: TGCGCCAGCAGCTTGGGACAGACTCAAGAGACCCAGTACTTC
clone size: once; J gene: TRBJ2-5; D gene: TRBD2; V gene: TRBV6-1; CDR3 protein: CASSEAGLAGGLAETQYF; CDR3 DNA: TGTGCCAGCAGTGAAGCCGGACTAGCGGGAGGCCTCGCGGAGACCCAGTACTTC
clone size: NA; J gene: TRBJ2-5; D gene: NA; V gene: TRBV18; CDR3 protein: CASSHSLRTQGETQYF; CDR3 DNA: TGTGCCAGCTCACACTCACTCCGGACCCAGGGGGAGACCCAGTACTTC
clone size: NA; J gene: TRBJ2-7; D gene: TRBD1; V gene: TRBV15; CDR3 protein: CATSRDGTGDSYEQYF; CDR3 DNA: TGTGCCACCAGCAGAGATGGGACAGGGGACTCCTACGAGCAGTACTTC
clone size: NA; J gene: TRBJ1-6; D gene: TRBD1; V gene: TRBV5-1; CDR3 protein: CASRRDRVDSPLHF; CDR3 DNA: TGCGCCAGCAGGAGGGACAGGGTGGATTCACCCCTCCACTTT
clone size: NA; J gene: TRBJ1-2; D gene: TRBD1; V gene: TRBV2; CDR3 protein: CASGDSLGYTF; CDR3 DNA: TGTGCCAGCGGGGACAGTCTTGGCTACACCTTC
clone size: NA; J gene: TRBJ2-7; D gene: NA; V gene: TRBV5-1; CDR3 protein: CASRQTDFYEQYF; CDR3 DNA: TGCGCCAGCAGACAGACAGACTTCTACGAGCAGTACTTC
clone size: few; J gene: TRBJ2-7; D gene: TRBD2; V gene: TRBV9; CDR3 protein: CASSGGLADYEQYF; CDR3 DNA: TGTGCCAGCAGCGGGGGACTAGCGGACTACGAGCAGTACTTC
clone size: NA; J gene: TRBJ2-1; D gene: NA; V gene: TRBV7-8; CDR3 protein: CASSLLGTYRYNEQFF; CDR3 DNA: TGTGCCAGCAGCTTATTGGGGACTTACCGCTACAATGAGCAGTTCTTC
clone size: NA; J gene: TRBJ2-7; D gene: NA; V gene: TRBV7-2; CDR3 protein: CASSETPGHSYEQYF; CDR3 DNA: TGTGCCAGCAGCGAAACACCGGGACACAGCTACGAGCAGTACTTC
clone size: once; J gene: TRBJ2-7; D gene: TRBD2; V gene: TRBV9; CDR3 protein: CASSVGGYGHEQYF; CDR3 DNA: TGTGCCAGCAGCGTCGGGGGGTATGGACACGAGCAGTACTTC
clone size: once; J gene: TRBJ2-4; D gene: NA; V gene: TRBV5-1; CDR3 protein: CASSLDRGNIQYF; CDR3 DNA: TGCGCCAGCAGCTTGGACCGCGGGAACATTCAGTACTTC
clone size: NA; J gene: TRBJ2-1; D gene: NA; V gene: TRBV7-2; CDR3 protein: CASSAWRSKGLPFF; CDR3 DNA: TGTGCCAGCAGCGCTTGGAGGAGTAAGGGTTTGCCGTTCTTC
clone size: few; J gene: TRBJ1-5; D gene: NA; V gene: TRBV27; CDR3 protein: CASSWTGNQPQHF; CDR3 DNA: TGTGCCAGCAGTTGGACAGGCAATCAGCCCCAGCATTTT
clone size: once; J gene: TRBJ1-6; D gene: TRBD1; V gene: TRBV9; CDR3 protein: CASSPGQGKDSPLHF; CDR3 DNA: TGTGCCAGCAGCCCGGGACAGGGGAAGGACTCACCCCTCCACTTT
clone size: NA; J gene: TRBJ1-2; D gene: TRBD1; V gene: TRBV5-1; CDR3 protein: CASSLTGGWYGYTF; CDR3 DNA: TGCGCCAGCAGCCTCACAGGGGGATGGTATGGCTACACCTTC
clone size: NA; J gene: TRBJ2-5; D gene: NA; V gene: TRBV2; CDR3 protein: CASSRISQLQVRGETQYF; CDR3 DNA: TGTGCCAGCTCTCGCATATCCCAGCTGCAAGTAAGAGGAGAGACCCAGTACTTC
clone size: NA; J gene: TRBJ2-5; D gene: TRBD1; V gene: TRBV19; CDR3 protein: CASSPGTGWLMETQYF; CDR3 DNA: TGTGCCAGTAGCCCTGGGACAGGTTGGCTTATGGAGACCCAGTACTTC
clone size: once; J gene: TRBJ2-1; D gene: TRBD2; V gene: TRBV7-6; CDR3 protein: CASSLVMGLESYEQFF; CDR3 DNA: TGTGCCAGCAGCTTAGTAATGGGACTAGAGTCATATGAGCAGTTCTTC
clone size: once; J gene: TRBJ2-5; D gene: TRBD1; V gene: TRBV2; CDR3 protein: CASSTRQGGWEQETQYF; CDR3 DNA: TGTGCCAGCAGTACCAGACAGGGTGGGTGGGAGCAAGAGACCCAGTACTTC
clone size: NA; J gene: TRBJ2-3; D gene: TRBD2; V gene: TRBV7-3; CDR3 protein: CASSLGRLAGGPVRTDTQYF; CDR3 DNA: TGTGCCAGCAGCTTGGGCCGACTAGCGGGAGGGCCCGTTCGCACAGATACGCAGTATTTT
clone size: NA; J gene: TRBJ1-5; D gene: TRBD1; V gene: TRBV5-4; CDR3 protein: CASSRSDRGTSNQPQHF; CDR3 DNA: TGTGCCAGCAGCCGAAGTGACAGGGGAACTAGCAATCAGCCCCAGCATTTT
clone size: few; J gene: TRBJ2-3; D gene: TRBD2; V gene: TRBV27; CDR3 protein: CASSIPSGKGTDTQYF; CDR3 DNA: TGTGCCAGCAGTATCCCTAGCGGGAAGGGCACAGATACGCAGTATTTT
clone size: NA; J gene: TRBJ1-2; D gene: TRBD1; V gene: TRBV7-3; CDR3 protein: CASSPGDRGLSGYTF; CDR3 DNA: TGTGCCAGCAGCCCCGGGGACAGGGGACTTAGTGGCTACACCTTC
clone size: NA; J gene: TRBJ2-7; D gene: TRBD1; V gene: TRBV18; CDR3 protein: CASSPRGLNEQYF; CDR3 DNA: TGTGCCAGCTCACCGAGGGGGCTGAACGAGCAGTACTTC
clone size: few; J gene: TRBJ1-2; D gene: NA; V gene: TRBV28; CDR3 protein: CAIGQLDYGYTF; CDR3 DNA: TGTGCCATCGGACAGCTGGACTATGGCTACACCTTC
clone size: medium-sized; J gene: TRBJ1-6; D gene: NA; V gene: TRBV4-3; CDR3 protein: CASSQDSSIGSPLHF; CDR3 DNA: TGCGCCAGCAGCCAAGATAGTTCAATCGGTTCACCCCTCCACTTT
clone size: NA; J gene: TRBJ2-7; D gene: NA; V gene: TRBV27; CDR3 protein: CASRGIGEGSYEQYF; CDR3 DNA: TGTGCCAGCAGGGGCATCGGGGAAGGATCGTACGAGCAGTACTTC
clone size: NA; J gene: TRBJ2-1; D gene: TRBD2; V gene: TRBV7-3; CDR3 protein: CASSSTSENEQFF; CDR3 DNA: TGTGCCAGCAGCTCGACTAGCGAGAATGAGCAGTTCTTC
clone size: NA; J gene: TRBJ2-7; D gene: TRBD1; V gene: TRBV18; CDR3 protein: CASSSGQRSYEQYF; CDR3 DNA: TGTGCCAGCTCATCGGGACAGAGATCCTACGAGCAGTACTTC
clone size: NA; J gene: TRBJ1-4; D gene: NA; V gene: TRBV2; CDR3 protein: CASTGTLSTNEKLFF; CDR3 DNA: TGTGCCAGCACTGGGACACTATCAACTAATGAAAAACTGTTTTTT
clone size: NA; J gene: TRBJ2-2; D gene: NA; V gene: TRBV5-4; CDR3 protein: CASSLGGNTGELFF; CDR3 DNA: TGTGCCAGCAGCTTGGGAGGGAACACCGGGGAGCTGTTTTTT